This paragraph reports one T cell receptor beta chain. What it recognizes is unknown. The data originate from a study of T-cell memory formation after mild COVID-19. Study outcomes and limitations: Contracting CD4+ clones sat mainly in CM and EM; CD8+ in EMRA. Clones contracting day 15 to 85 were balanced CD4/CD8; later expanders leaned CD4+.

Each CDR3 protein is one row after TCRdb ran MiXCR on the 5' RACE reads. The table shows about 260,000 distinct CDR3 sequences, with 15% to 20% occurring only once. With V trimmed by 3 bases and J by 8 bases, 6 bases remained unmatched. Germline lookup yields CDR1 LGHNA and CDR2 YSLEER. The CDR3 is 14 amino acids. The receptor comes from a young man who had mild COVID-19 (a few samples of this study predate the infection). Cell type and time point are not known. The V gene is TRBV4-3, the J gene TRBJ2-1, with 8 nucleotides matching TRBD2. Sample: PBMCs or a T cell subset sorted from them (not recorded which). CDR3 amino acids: CASSHMGLGDEQFF. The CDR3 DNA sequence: TGCGCCAGCAGCCATATGGGACTAGGGGATGAGCAGTTCTTC.